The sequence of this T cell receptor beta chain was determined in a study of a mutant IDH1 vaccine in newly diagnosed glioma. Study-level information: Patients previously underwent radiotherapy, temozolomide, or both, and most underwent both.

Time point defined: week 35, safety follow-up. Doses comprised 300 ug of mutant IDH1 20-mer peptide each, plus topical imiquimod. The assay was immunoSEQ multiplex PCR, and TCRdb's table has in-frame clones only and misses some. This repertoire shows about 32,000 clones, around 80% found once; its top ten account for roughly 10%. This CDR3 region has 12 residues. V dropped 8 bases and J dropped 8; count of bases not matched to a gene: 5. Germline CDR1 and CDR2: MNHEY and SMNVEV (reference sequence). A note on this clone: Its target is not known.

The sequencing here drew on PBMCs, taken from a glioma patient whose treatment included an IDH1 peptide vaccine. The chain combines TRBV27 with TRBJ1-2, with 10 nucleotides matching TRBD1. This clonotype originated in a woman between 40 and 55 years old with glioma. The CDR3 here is CASRQGAWGYTF. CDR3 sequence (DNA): TGTGCCAGCCGACAGGGGGCGTGGGGCTACACCTTC.